The T cell receptor (beta chain) under discussion was sequenced for a study of technical replicates of blood from a handful of donors. The table came from immunoSEQ multiplex PCR; TCRdb's copy has only in-frame clones and leaves some out. The repertoire holds 75,000 or so clones, with roughly 94% as singletons. The CDR3 extends over 13 amino acids. J was trimmed by 3 bases and V by 5 bases; bases with no gene match: 2. From germline, CDR1 is MNHEY and CDR2 SVGAGI. The specimen sequenced was T cells isolated from PBMCs. This chain connects TRBV6-5 to TRBJ1-2; 8 bases align to TRBD1. The sequence derives from a human donor in good health. The CDR3 nucleotides read TGTGCCAGCAGTCAACAGGGGGACTATGGCTACACCTTC. Protein: CASSQQGDYGYTF.